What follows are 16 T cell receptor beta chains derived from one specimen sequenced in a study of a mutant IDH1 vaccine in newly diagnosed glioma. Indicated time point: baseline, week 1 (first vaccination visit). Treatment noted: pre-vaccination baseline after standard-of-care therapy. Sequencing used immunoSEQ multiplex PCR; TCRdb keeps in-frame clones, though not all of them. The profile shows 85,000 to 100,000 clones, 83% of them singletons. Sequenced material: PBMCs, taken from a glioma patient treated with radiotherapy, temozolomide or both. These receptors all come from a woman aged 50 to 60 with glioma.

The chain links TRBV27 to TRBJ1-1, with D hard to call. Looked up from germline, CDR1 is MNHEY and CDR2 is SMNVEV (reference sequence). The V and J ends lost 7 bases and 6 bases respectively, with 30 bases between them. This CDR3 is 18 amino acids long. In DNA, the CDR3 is TGTGCCAGCACTCCACAAGCCTATTCAGCCCGTGGATCTGCTGAAGCTTTCTTT. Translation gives CASTPQAYSARGSAEAFF.

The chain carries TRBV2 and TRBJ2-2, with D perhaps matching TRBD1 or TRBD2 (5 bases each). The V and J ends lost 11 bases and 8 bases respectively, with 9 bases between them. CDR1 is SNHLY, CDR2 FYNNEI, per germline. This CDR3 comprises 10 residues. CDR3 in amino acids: CASREGELFF. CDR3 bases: TGTGCCTCCAGGGAGGGGGAGCTGTTTTTT. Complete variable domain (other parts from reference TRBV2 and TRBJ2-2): EPEVTQTPSHQVTQMGQEVILRCVPISNHLYFYWYRQILGQKVEFLVSFYNNEISEKSEIFDDQFSVERPDGSNFTLKIRSTKLEDSAMYFCASREGELFFGEGSRLTVL.

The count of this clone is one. CDR3 DNA sequence: TGTGCCAGCAGCGGAGGGACAGGGGGATATGGCTACACCTTC. The encoded protein is CASSGGTGGYGYTF. This chain links TRBV7-2 with TRBJ1-2, with 11 bases fitting TRBD1. The CDR3 spans 14 residues. Per germline, CDR1 SGHTA and CDR2 FQGNSA. The V and J ends lost 5 bases and 5 bases, in that order; junction bases with no gene match: 4.

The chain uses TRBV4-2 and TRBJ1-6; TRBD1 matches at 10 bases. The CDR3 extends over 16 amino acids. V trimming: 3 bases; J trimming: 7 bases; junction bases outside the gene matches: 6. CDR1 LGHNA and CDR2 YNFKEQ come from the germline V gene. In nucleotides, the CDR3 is TGTGCCAGCAGCCAGCGTTGGGGACAGGGGAATTCACCCCTCCACTTT. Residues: CASSQRWGQGNSPLHF.

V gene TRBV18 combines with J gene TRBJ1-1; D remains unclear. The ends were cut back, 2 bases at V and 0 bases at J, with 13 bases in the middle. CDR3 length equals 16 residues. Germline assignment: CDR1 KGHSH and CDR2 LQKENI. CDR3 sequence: CASSPGVGTVNTEAFF. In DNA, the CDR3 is TGTGCCAGCTCACCAGGAGTTGGAACAGTGAACACTGAAGCTTTCTTT.

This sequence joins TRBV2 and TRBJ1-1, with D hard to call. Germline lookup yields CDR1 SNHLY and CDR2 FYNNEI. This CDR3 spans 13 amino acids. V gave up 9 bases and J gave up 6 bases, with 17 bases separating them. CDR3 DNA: TGTGCCAGTCATAGACTAAGTAGCCCTGAAGCTTTCTTT. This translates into CASHRLSSPEAFF.

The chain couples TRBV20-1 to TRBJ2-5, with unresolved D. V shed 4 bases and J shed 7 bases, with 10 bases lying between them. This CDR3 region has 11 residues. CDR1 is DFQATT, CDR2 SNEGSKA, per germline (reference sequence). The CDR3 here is CSAISRGTQYF. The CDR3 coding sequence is TGCAGTGCTATCTCAAGAGGGACCCAGTACTTC.

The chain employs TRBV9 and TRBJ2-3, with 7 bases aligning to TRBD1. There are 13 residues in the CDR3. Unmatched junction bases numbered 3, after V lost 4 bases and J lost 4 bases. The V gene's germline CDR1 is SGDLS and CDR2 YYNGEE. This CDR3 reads CASSPQGADTQYF. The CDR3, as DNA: TGTGCCAGCAGCCCCCAGGGGGCAGATACGCAGTATTTT. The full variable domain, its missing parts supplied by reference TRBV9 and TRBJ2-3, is DSGVTQTPKHLITATGQRVTLRCSPRSGDLSVYWYQQSLDQGLQFLIQYYNGEERAKGNILERFSAQQFPDLHSELNLSSLELGDSALYFCASSPQGADTQYFGPGTRLTVL.

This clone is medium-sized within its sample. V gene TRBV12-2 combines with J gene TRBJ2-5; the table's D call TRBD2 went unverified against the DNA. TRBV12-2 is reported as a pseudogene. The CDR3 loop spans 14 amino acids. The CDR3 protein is CASRSGRDKETQYF. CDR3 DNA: TGTGCAAGTCGCTCAGGTCGGGATAAAGAGACCCAGTACTTC.

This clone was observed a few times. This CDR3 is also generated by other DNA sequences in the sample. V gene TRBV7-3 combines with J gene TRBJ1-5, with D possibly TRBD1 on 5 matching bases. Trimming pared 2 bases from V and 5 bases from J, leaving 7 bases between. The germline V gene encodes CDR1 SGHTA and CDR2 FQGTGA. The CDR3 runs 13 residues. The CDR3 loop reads CASSLQGDQPQHF. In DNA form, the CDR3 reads TGTGCCAGCAGCTTACAGGGAGATCAGCCCCAGCATTTT.

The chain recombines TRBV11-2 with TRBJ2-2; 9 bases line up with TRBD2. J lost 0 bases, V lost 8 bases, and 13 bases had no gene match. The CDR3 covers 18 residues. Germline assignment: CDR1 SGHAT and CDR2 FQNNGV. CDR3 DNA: TGTGCCAGCCGCTCTGAGCGGGGGGCCTACTCGAACACCGGGGAGCTGTTTTTT. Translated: CASRSERGAYSNTGELFF.

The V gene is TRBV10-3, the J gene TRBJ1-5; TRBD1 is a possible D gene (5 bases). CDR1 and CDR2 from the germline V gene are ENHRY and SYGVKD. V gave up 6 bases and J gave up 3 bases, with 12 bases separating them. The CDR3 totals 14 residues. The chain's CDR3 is CAIRRDVDNQPQHF. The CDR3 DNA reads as TGTGCCATCAGACGGGACGTAGACAATCAGCCCCAGCATTTT.

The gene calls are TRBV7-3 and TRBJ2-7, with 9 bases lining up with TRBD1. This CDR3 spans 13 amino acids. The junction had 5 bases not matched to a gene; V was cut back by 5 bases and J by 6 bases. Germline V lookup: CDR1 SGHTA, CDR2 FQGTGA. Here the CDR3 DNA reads TGTGCCAGCAGCGCCCAGACAGGGGGCGAGCAGTACTTC. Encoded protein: CASSAQTGGEQYF. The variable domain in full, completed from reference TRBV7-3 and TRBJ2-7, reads GAGVSQTPSNKVTEKGKYVELRCDPISGHTALYWYRQSLGQGPEFLIYFQGTGAADDSGLPNDRFFAVRPEGSVSTLKIQRTERGDSAVYLCASSAQTGGEQYFGPGTRLTVT.

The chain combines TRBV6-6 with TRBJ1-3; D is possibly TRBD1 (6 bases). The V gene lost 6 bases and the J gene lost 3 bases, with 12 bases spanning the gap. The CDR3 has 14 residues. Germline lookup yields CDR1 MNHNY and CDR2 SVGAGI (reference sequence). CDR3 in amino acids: CASRAHRVGNTIYF. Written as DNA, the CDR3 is TGTGCCAGCAGGGCGCACAGGGTTGGAAACACCATATATTTT.

The CDR3 DNA is TGTGCCTGGAGTGTAAGGCGGCTCCGGGAGACCCAGTACTTC. Its translation is CAWSVRRLRETQYF. The genes are TRBV30 and TRBJ2-5; no reliable D call. CDR1 is GTSNPN and CDR2 is SVGIG in the germline V gene (reference sequence). This CDR3 contains 14 residues. V was shortened by 0 bases and J by 5 bases, with 13 bases between the two germline ends.

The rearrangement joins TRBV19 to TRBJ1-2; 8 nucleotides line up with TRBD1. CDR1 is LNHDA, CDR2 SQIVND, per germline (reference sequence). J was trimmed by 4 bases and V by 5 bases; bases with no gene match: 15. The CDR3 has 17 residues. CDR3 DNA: TGTGCCAGTAGTTTCACAGGACAGGGTTATTCTTCCTATGGCTACACCTTC. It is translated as CASSFTGQGYSSYGYTF.